The T cell receptor beta chain described here comes from a study of vaccination effects on CD4 cells after COVID-19. Scientists isolated CD4+ T cells after an approximately ten-day culture period ended. SARS-CoV-2 infected the person between March and December 2020, as confirmed by PCR. Two-dose BNT162b2 or mRNA-1273 vaccination was given to participants. On this clone itself: Its antigen is unknown.

Profiling relied on immunoSEQ multiplex PCR, and the TCRdb table lists in-frame clones only, not all of them. The data contain tens of thousands of clones, 65% to 75% of them singletons. The germline V gene encodes CDR1 SGHTA and CDR2 FQGNSA. Trimming removed 1 base from V and 7 bases from J, with 8 bases in between. The CDR3 covers 13 residues. The TCR was taken from a human donor who had a prior SARS-CoV-2 infection. This chain joins TRBV7-2 and TRBJ1-5, with unresolved D. The sample here was CD4+ T cells from PBMCs cultured without peptide, taken after COVID-19 vaccination. This CDR3 is CASSLGQPQPQHF. As DNA, the CDR3 is TGTGCCAGCAGCTTAGGTCAGCCACAGCCCCAGCATTTT.